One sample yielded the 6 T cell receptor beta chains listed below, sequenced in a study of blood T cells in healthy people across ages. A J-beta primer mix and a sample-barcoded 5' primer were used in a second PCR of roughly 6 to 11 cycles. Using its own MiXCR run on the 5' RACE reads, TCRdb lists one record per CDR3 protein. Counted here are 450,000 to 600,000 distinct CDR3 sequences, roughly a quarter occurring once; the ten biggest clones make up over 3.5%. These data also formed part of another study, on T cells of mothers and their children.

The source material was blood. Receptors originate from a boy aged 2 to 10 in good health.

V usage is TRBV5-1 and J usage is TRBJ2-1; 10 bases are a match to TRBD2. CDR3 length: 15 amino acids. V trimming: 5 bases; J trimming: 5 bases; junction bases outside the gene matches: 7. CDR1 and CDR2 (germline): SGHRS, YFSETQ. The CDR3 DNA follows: TGCGCCAGCAGGCCAGCGGGGGGGCCGGACAATGAGCAGTTCTTC. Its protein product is CASRPAGGPDNEQFF. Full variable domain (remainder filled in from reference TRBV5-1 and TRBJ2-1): KAGVTQTPRYLIKTRGQQVTLSCSPISGHRSVSWYQQTPGQGLQFLFEYFSETQRNKGNFPGRFSGRQFSNSRSEMNVSTLELGDSALYLCASRPAGGPDNEQFFGPGTRLTVL.

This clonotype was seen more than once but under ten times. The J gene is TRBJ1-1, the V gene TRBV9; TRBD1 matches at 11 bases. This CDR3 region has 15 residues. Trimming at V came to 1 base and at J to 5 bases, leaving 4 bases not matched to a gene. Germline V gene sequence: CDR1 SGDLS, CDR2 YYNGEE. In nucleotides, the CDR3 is TGTGCCAGCAGCGTATATGGGACAGGGGGGACTGAAGCTTTCTTT. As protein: CASSVYGTGGTEAFF.

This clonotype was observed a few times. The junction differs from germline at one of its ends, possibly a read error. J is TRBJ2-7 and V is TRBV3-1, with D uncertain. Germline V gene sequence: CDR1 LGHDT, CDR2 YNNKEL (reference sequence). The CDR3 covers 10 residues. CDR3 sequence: CASSQESGAF. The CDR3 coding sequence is TGTGCCAGCAGCCAAGAATCAGGTGCCTTC.

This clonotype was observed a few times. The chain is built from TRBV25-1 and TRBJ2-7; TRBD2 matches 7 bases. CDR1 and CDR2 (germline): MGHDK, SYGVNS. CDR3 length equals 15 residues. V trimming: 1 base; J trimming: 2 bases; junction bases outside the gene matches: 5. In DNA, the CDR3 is TGTGCCAGCAGTGAATGGCGGGAGCTAACCTACGAGCAGTACTTC. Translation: CASSEWRELTYEQYF.

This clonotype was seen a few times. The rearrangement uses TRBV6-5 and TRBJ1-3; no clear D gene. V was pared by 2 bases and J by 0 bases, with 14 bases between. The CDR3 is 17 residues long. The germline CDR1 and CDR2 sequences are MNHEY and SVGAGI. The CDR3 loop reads CASSYRVQDLSGNTIYF. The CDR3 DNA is TGTGCCAGCAGTTACAGGGTGCAGGACCTCTCTGGAAACACCATATATTTT.

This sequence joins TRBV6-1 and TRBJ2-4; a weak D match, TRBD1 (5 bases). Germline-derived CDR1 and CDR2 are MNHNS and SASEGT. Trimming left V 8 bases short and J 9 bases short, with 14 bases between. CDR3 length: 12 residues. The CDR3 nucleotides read TGTGCCAGCGGGCAGGGATGGGGCATTCAGTACTTC. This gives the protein CASGQGWGIQYF.